This T cell receptor (beta chain) was captured in a study of beta chain features in type 1 diabetes. CDR3 size: 13 residues. Germline values: CDR1 MDHEN, CDR2 SYDVKM. V dropped 5 bases and J dropped 3; count of bases not matched to a gene: 4. Study-level points and caveats: In every one of the four CD4+ subsets, TCRB CDR3s were moderately but significantly shorter in Type 1 diabetes patients.

Every isolated RNA sample was fully reverse transcribed, so sequencing captured expressed TCRB transcripts. Profiling relied on immunoSEQ multiplex PCR, and the TCRdb table lists in-frame clones only, not all of them. The repertoire includes 300,000 to 400,000 clones, about a tenth of them detected once, and about 1% sits in the top ten. Ten or more counts support this clone. The target antigen is unknown. The sequence was collected from a man aged 25 to 40 with type 1 diabetes. The rearrangement uses TRBV28 and TRBJ2-7; 7 nucleotides line up with TRBD1. The sample was central memory CD4+ T cells from blood. The CDR3 sequence: CASSAGTVYEQYF. As DNA, the CDR3 is TGTGCCAGCAGTGCTGGGACAGTCTACGAGCAGTACTTC.